This passage covers 20 T cell receptor beta chains from one sample sequenced in a study of blood T cell repertoires in COVID-19. Assay used: immunoSEQ multiplex PCR; TCRdb lists only in-frame clones, some missing. This table has roughly 68,000 clones, approximately 90% appearing once. Material for sequencing was PBMCs or T cells enriched from blood (not recorded which). Receptors were obtained from a woman aged 40 to 50 who had recovered from COVID-19.

The chain links TRBV7-8 to TRBJ1-1, with TRBD1 matching over 10 bases. CDR3 size: 16 residues. J gave up 4 bases and V 6 bases, and 11 bases lay outside the gene matches. Per the germline V gene, CDR1 is SGHVS and CDR2 is FQNEAQ. Here the CDR3 reads CASRGADRGRITEAFF. As DNA, the CDR3 is TGTGCCAGCAGGGGAGCCGACAGGGGGCGCATCACTGAAGCTTTCTTT.

This sequence joins TRBV5-1 and TRBJ2-7, with TRBD1 matching 10 bases. Germline trimming cut 4 bases from V and 3 bases from J; bases unmatched to any gene: 4. The length of the CDR3 is 14 residues. Germline CDR1 and CDR2: SGHRS and YFSETQ. The CDR3 spells CASSTGQGIYEQYF. The CDR3 DNA is TGCGCCAGCAGCACGGGACAGGGGATCTACGAGCAGTACTTC.

V gene TRBV10-3 combines with J gene TRBJ1-1; D unresolved. Germline V CDR1 and CDR2: ENHRY, SYGVKD. The CDR3 length is 13 residues. V was pared by 4 bases and J by 8 bases, with 14 bases between. CDR3 coding DNA: TGTGCCATCAGTGGCTCATCGTCTGAGGAAGCTTTCTTT. Amino acids: CAISGSSSEEAFF.

The table lists this clone with a count of one. This chain connects TRBV6-4 to TRBJ2-1; possible D gene TRBD1, 5 bases. The CDR3 has 13 amino acids. The V gene's germline CDR1 is MRHNA and CDR2 SNTAGT. Trimming removed 4 bases at V and 8 bases at J, with 12 bases between. The CDR3 DNA is TGTGCCAGCAGTGGCACACAGGCAGATGAGCAGTTCTTC. Protein product: CASSGTQADEQFF.

V usage is TRBV7-9 and J usage is TRBJ1-1; D remains ambiguous. The germline CDR1 and CDR2 sequences are SEHNR and FQNEAQ (reference sequence). CDR3 length equals 13 residues. The V gene lost 5 bases and the J gene lost 0 bases, with 7 bases spanning the gap. The CDR3, as DNA: TGTGCCAGCAGCCCATTTTTGAACACTGAAGCTTTCTTT. Amino acid sequence: CASSPFLNTEAFF.

The chain joins TRBV3-1 (or the pseudogene TRBV3-2) to TRBJ2-7, with TRBD1 matching 8 bases. In germline, CDR1 is LGHDT, CDR2 YNNKEL (reference sequence). The CDR3 is 16 amino acids. After removal of 0 bases from V and 5 bases from J, the junction contained 9 bases not matched to a gene. CDR3 loop: CASSQDWTGTLDEQYF. The CDR3 DNA reads as TGTGCCAGCAGCCAAGATTGGACAGGGACTTTGGACGAGCAGTACTTC.

V is TRBV3-1 (or the pseudogene TRBV3-2) and J is TRBJ1-3; tentative D call: TRBD1 (5 bases). This CDR3 spans 14 amino acids. With 5 bases removed from V and 2 bases from J, the gap between germline ends came to 10 bases. Germline V gene data show CDR1 as LGHDT and CDR2 as YNNKEL (reference sequence). The CDR3, as DNA: TGTGCCAGCAGCTTCCCGGGGGCTGGAAACACCATATATTTT. It is translated as CASSFPGAGNTIYF.

This clone was recorded once. The gene calls are TRBV7-9 and TRBJ1-6; a weak D match, TRBD1 (5 bases). The CDR3 has 16 residues. Per the germline V gene, CDR1 is SEHNR and CDR2 is FQNEAQ (reference sequence). Trimming pared 5 bases from V and 1 base from J, leaving 12 bases between. CDR3 region: CASSPPRGSYNSPLHF. For the CDR3, the DNA is TGTGCCAGCAGCCCCCCTAGGGGTTCCTATAATTCACCCCTCCACTTT.

The chain has TRBV15 and TRBJ1-2; the D gene is possibly TRBD1 (6 bases). V lost 0 bases to trimming and J lost 8 bases, with 13 bases between them. This CDR3 is 14 amino acids long. Germline V lookup: CDR1 LNHNV, CDR2 YYDKDF (reference sequence). The DNA of the CDR3 is TGTGCCACCAGCAGAGAAGCGGGGGCGCAGGGCTACACCTTC. It is translated as CATSREAGAQGYTF. Variable domain in full (rest from reference TRBV15 and TRBJ1-2): DAMVIQNPRYQVTQFGKPVTLSCSQTLNHNVMYWYQQKSSQAPKLLFHYYDKDFNNEADTPDNFQSRRPNTSFCFLDIRSPGLGDTAMYLCATSREAGAQGYTFGSGTRLTVV.

CDR3 DNA: TGTGCCAGCAGCTTACAACCGGGACAGGGGGTTGAAAAACTGTTTTTT. It translates to CASSLQPGQGVEKLFF. The gene calls are TRBV7-9 and TRBJ1-4, with TRBD1 matching 11 bases. Germline V lookup: CDR1 SEHNR, CDR2 FQNEAQ (reference sequence). The V segment lost 2 bases and the J segment 7 bases; nucleotides outside the gene matches: 6. There are 16 residues in the CDR3.

The chain employs TRBV7-3 and TRBJ2-1, with TRBD1 identical over 9 bases. The V gene end was trimmed by 5 bases and the J gene end by 3 bases; junction bases not matched to a gene: 8. The CDR3 sequence is 16 residues long. Germline V gives CDR1 SGHTA, CDR2 FQGTGA. The CDR3 sequence is CASSPGQGVFYNEQFF. The CDR3 DNA sequence: TGTGCCAGCAGCCCGGGACAGGGAGTTTTCTACAATGAGCAGTTCTTC.

This sequence joins TRBV10-3 and TRBJ2-1, with 7 bases lining up with TRBD1. With 10 bases clipped from V and 5 bases from J, the junction kept 8 bases outside the gene matches. Germline CDR1 reads ENHRY; CDR2 reads SYGVKD. This CDR3 has 13 amino acids. Here the CDR3 DNA reads TGTGCCACCACAGACAGGGACCACAATGAGCAGTTCTTC. Residues: CATTDRDHNEQFF.

J is TRBJ1-1 and V is TRBV11-1; D is possibly TRBD1 (5 bases). Germline assignment: CDR1 SGHAT and CDR2 FQDESV (reference sequence). CDR3 length: 15 residues. Trimming cost V 3 bases and J 3 bases, with 14 bases left between them. The DNA of the CDR3 is TGTGCCAGCAGCTTCCCGACAGACGGACACACTGAAGCTTTCTTT. It yields the protein CASSFPTDGHTEAFF.

V usage is TRBV11-3 and J usage is TRBJ2-2, with 13 bases fitting TRBD2. J was trimmed by 6 bases and V by 5 bases; bases with no gene match: 15. Germline V gene lookup returns CDR1 SGHNT and CDR2 YENEEA. The CDR3 is 19 residues long. The CDR3 DNA reads TGTGCCAGCAGCCTAAGCCCTCTGGGACTAGCGGGGATTGCCGGGGAGCTGTTTTTT. Translation gives CASSLSPLGLAGIAGELFF. Variable domain in full (rest from reference TRBV11-3 and TRBJ2-2): EAGVVQSPRYKIIEKKQPVAFWCNPISGHNTLYWYLQNLGQGPELLIRYENEEAVDDSQLPKDRFSAERLKGVDSTLKIQPAELGDSAVYLCASSLSPLGLAGIAGELFFGEGSRLTVL.

V usage is TRBV2 and J usage is TRBJ2-1, with 9 positions matching TRBD1. V shed 5 bases and J 3 bases; nucleotides not matched to a gene: 5. Germline CDR1 is SNHLY and CDR2 is FYNNEI. This CDR3 is built from 15 residues. CDR3 nucleotides: TGTGCCAGCAGTTCCGGGACAGGGAACTACAATGAGCAGTTCTTC. It translates to CASSSGTGNYNEQFF.

The genes are TRBV5-4 and TRBJ2-5; 9 bases agree with TRBD2. This CDR3 comprises 16 residues. Trimming took 4 bases from V and 2 from J; bases not matched to a gene: 9. CDR1 is SGHNT, CDR2 YYREEE, per germline (reference sequence). The CDR3 protein is CASSPRKSGGQETQYF. CDR3 in DNA: TGTGCCAGCAGCCCGCGTAAGAGCGGGGGGCAAGAGACCCAGTACTTC.

The chain combines TRBV18 with TRBJ2-7, with D possibly TRBD1 on 5 matching bases. The V gene lost 1 base and the J gene lost 7 bases, with 17 bases spanning the gap. There are 15 residues in the CDR3. Germline loops: CDR1 KGHSH, CDR2 LQKENI. CDR3 loop: CASSPLSRVGGEQYF. CDR3 nucleotides: TGTGCCAGCTCACCACTTTCCAGGGTCGGCGGTGAGCAGTACTTC.

The chain links TRBV6-5 to TRBJ2-7; TRBD1 aligns across 7 bases. The CDR3 spans 14 residues. Germline CDR1 is MNHEY and CDR2 is SVGAGI. V dropped 6 bases and J dropped 0; count of bases not matched to a gene: 5. This chain's CDR3 is CASSGQANSYEQYF. The DNA for the CDR3 is TGTGCCAGCAGCGGACAGGCGAACTCCTACGAGCAGTACTTC.

V and J are TRBV5-1 and TRBJ2-7, with 13 bases matching TRBD2. Unmatched junction bases numbered 14, after V lost 4 bases and J lost 1 base. The CDR3 extends over 19 amino acids. The germline V gene encodes CDR1 SGHRS and CDR2 YFSETQ. In DNA, the CDR3 is TGCGCCAGCAGCATGGGACAGAGAACACTAGCGGGGGGGTCCTACGAGCAGTACTTC. Translated: CASSMGQRTLAGGSYEQYF.

This clone is a singleton in its sample. This chain joins TRBV25-1 and TRBJ2-3, with TRBD2 identical over 10 bases. With 1 base clipped from V and 4 bases from J, the junction kept 2 bases outside the gene matches. Germline loops: CDR1 MGHDK, CDR2 SYGVNS. CDR3 length equals 15 residues. CDR3 region: CASSEFSGGSDTQYF. CDR3 nucleotides: TGTGCCAGCAGTGAATTTAGCGGGGGGTCAGATACGCAGTATTTT.